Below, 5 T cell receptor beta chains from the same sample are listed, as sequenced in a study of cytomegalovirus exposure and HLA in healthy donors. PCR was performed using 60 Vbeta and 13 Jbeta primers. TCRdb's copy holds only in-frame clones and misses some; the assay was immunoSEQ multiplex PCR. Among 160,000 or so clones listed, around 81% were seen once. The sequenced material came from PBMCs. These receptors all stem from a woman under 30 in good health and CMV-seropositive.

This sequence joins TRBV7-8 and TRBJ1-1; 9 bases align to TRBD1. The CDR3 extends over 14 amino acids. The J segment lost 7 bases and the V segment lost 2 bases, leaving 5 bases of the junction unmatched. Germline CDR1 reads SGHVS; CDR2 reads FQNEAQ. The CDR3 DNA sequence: TGTGCCAGCAGCTTAATGGGACAGGGTAATGAAGCTTTCTTT. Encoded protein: CASSLMGQGNEAFF.

The CDR3: CASSQEVTVAHYGYTF. DNA for the CDR3: TGCGCCAGCAGCCAAGAAGTCACAGTGGCCCACTATGGCTACACCTTC. The V call is TRBV4-3, the J call TRBJ1-2; D remains unclear. Germline loops: CDR1 LGHNA, CDR2 YSLEER. The CDR3 has 16 amino acids. Trimming shortened V by 0 bases and J by 3 bases, and 14 bases separated the two germline ends.

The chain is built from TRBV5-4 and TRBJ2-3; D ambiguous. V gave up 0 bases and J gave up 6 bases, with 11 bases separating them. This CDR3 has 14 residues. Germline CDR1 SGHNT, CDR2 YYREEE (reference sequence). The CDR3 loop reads CASSLDVGPDTQYF. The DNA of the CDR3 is TGTGCCAGCAGCTTGGACGTTGGGCCTGATACGCAGTATTTT.

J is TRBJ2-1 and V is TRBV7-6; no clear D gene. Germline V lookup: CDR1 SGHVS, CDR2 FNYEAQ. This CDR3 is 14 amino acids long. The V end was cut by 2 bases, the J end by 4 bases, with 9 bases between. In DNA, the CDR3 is TGTGCCAGCAGCTTAAGTTCCGGGTACAATGAGCAGTTCTTC. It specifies CASSLSSGYNEQFF.

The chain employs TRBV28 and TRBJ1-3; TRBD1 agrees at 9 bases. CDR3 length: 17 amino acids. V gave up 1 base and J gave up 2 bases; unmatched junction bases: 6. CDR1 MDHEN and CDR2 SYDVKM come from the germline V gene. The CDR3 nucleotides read TGTGCCAGCAGTTTATTTTCGGGACAGGGAGCTGGAAACACCATATATTTT. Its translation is CASSLFSGQGAGNTIYF.